These 19 T cell receptor beta chains originate from one sample sequenced in a study of T cells after yellow fever vaccination. TCRdb redid the calling of the 5' RACE reads with MiXCR, one entry per CDR3 protein. The sample has hundreds of thousands of distinct CDR3 sequences, around an eighth seen once. Sequencing used PBMCs, obtained on the day of the yellow fever booster vaccination. The receptors originated from a man younger than 40 who received the YFV17D yellow fever vaccine.

The V gene is TRBV5-1, the J gene TRBJ2-5; TRBD2 aligns across 10 bases. The trim removed 4 bases at V and 5 bases at J, leaving 11 bases unmatched. The CDR3 runs to 16 residues. CDR1 and CDR2 from the germline V gene are SGHRS and YFSETQ. For the CDR3, the DNA is TGCGCCAGCAGCCCCCAGTCTCTAGCGGGAGTGGAGACCCAGTACTTC. Encoded protein: CASSPQSLAGVETQYF. The variable domain in full, completed from reference TRBV5-1 and TRBJ2-5, reads KAGVTQTPRYLIKTRGQQVTLSCSPISGHRSVSWYQQTPGQGLQFLFEYFSETQRNKGNFPGRFSGRQFSNSRSEMNVSTLELGDSALYLCASSPQSLAGVETQYFGPGTRLLVL.

V usage is TRBV27 and J usage is TRBJ2-1; TRBD2 might be the D (6 bases). Germline assignment: CDR1 MNHEY and CDR2 SMNVEV (reference sequence). The CDR3 consists of 18 residues. The V end lost 7 bases, the J end lost 7 bases, and 29 bases lay between the germline ends. For the CDR3, the DNA is TGTGCCAGCACCAGATTAATAGCGGTGGAGGGTATGGGGAATGAGCAGTTCTTC. It encodes CASTRLIAVEGMGNEQFF.

The chain employs TRBV3-1 and TRBJ2-1; a possible D gene is TRBD2 (6 bases). The V and J ends lost 4 bases and 8 bases respectively, with 18 bases between them. The CDR3 covers 15 residues. Germline CDR1 is LGHDT and CDR2 is YNNKEL (reference sequence). The CDR3 DNA follows: TGTGCCAGCAGCCCGAATTTTGGGAGGATCCATGAGCAGTTCTTC. It yields the protein CASSPNFGRIHEQFF.

The sample holds a few counts of this clonotype. The J gene is TRBJ2-7, the V gene TRBV29-1, with D possibly being TRBD2 (5 bases). Deletions cut 7 bases from V and 2 bases from J, with 9 bases between. The CDR3 extends over 11 amino acids. Germline V gene sequence: CDR1 SQVTM, CDR2 ANQGSEA. CDR3 coding DNA: TGCAGCGGCGCGGAGGCCTACGAGCAGTACTTC. Translated: CSGAEAYEQYF.

There are a few counts of this clonotype. This chain uses TRBV20-1 with TRBJ2-5; TRBD2 aligns across 16 bases. The germline gives CDR1 DFQATT, CDR2 SNEGSKA (reference sequence). This CDR3 region has 15 residues. Losses at the gene ends were 5 bases for V and 3 bases for J; bases not matched to a gene: 3. The CDR3 bases are TGCAGTGCTCCGGGACTAGCGGGAGGGGAAGAGACCCAGTACTTC. It encodes CSAPGLAGGEETQYF.

This clonotype was recorded many times. This chain uses TRBV7-3 with TRBJ2-2; TRBD1 or TRBD2 may be the D gene (5 bases each). With 3 bases removed from V and 5 bases from J, the gap between germline ends came to 7 bases. The CDR3 covers 13 residues. The germline gives CDR1 SGHTA, CDR2 FQGTGA. DNA for the CDR3: TGTGCCAGCAGCTTGGGACGGACCGGGGAGCTGTTTTTT. Protein product: CASSLGRTGELFF.

The chain is built from TRBV25-1 and TRBJ2-3; a weak D match, TRBD2 (5 bases). V was cut by 3 bases and J by 10 bases, with 17 bases left in between. This CDR3 has 14 amino acids. Germline loops: CDR1 MGHDK, CDR2 SYGVNS. The CDR3 region has the DNA TGTGCCAGCAGTGATTCTGCGCCCTACGGGGCGCAGTATTTT. Translation: CASSDSAPYGAQYF.

V is TRBV11-2 and J is TRBJ2-1, with no clear D. CDR1 and CDR2 from the germline V gene are SGHAT and FQNNGV. CDR3 length: 16 amino acids. V gave up 4 bases and J gave up 8 bases, with 21 bases separating them. The CDR3 loop is CASSSFGRPSVDEQFF. CDR3 coding DNA: TGTGCCAGCAGCTCCTTCGGCAGACCCTCGGTGGATGAGCAGTTCTTC.

The chain carries TRBV10-3 and TRBJ2-7; 11 positions agree with TRBD1. Losses at the gene ends were 6 bases for V and 3 bases for J; bases not matched to a gene: 4. The CDR3 is 14 amino acids. Germline V CDR1 and CDR2: ENHRY, SYGVKD. The DNA of the CDR3 is TGTGCCATCAGGGGGGACAGGGGGTTCTACGAGCAGTACTTC. Protein: CAIRGDRGFYEQYF.

In its sample, this clonotype was seen a few times. This rearrangement joins TRBV6-1 to TRBJ2-3; 7 bases fit TRBD1. This CDR3 is 12 amino acids long. J lost 2 bases, V lost 11 bases, and 4 bases had no gene match. Germline loops: CDR1 MNHNS, CDR2 SASEGT. CDR3 in amino acids: CAGGQPTDTQYF. CDR3 coding DNA: TGTGCCGGGGGACAGCCCACAGATACGCAGTATTTT.

This chain uses TRBV7-2 with TRBJ1-4, with D uncertain. The V and J ends lost 0 bases and 3 bases respectively, with 5 bases between them. This CDR3 is built from 14 residues. Germline assignment: CDR1 SGHTA and CDR2 FQGNSA. As DNA, the CDR3 is TGTGCCAGCAGCTTAGCCGGGTCTAATGAAAAACTGTTTTTT. This sequence encodes CASSLAGSNEKLFF.

The sample holds a few counts of this clonotype. J is TRBJ1-1 and V is TRBV12-3 or TRBV12-4; tentatively, D is TRBD1 (5 bases). The CDR3 extends over 15 amino acids. V dropped 6 bases and J dropped 1 base, with 15 bases sitting between them. In DNA, the CDR3 is TGTGCCAGCAGCAAGAGGGGACGGTCGAACACTGAAGCTTTCTTT. Encoded protein: CASSKRGRSNTEAFF.

V and J are TRBV5-1 and TRBJ2-7; D is possibly TRBD1 (6 bases). This CDR3 has 14 amino acids. The germline CDR1 and CDR2 sequences are SGHRS and YFSETQ. With 0 bases removed from V and 2 bases from J, the gap between germline ends came to 9 bases. In DNA form, the CDR3 reads TGCGCCAGCAGCTTGGACAGGGCCGCCTACGAGCAGTACTTC. It encodes CASSLDRAAYEQYF.

This clonotype occurred a few times. The chain links TRBV29-1 to TRBJ2-5; tentative D call: TRBD2 (6 bases). V lost 8 bases to trimming and J lost 4 bases, with 14 bases between them. The CDR3 consists of 12 residues. Germline assignment: CDR1 SQVTM and CDR2 ANQGSEA. CDR3 in amino acids: CSPFLASETQYF. The DNA of the CDR3 is TGCAGCCCCTTCCTAGCGTCAGAGACCCAGTACTTC.

In its sample, this clonotype was seen once. Given the absence of the conserved phenylalanine or tryptophan at the CDR3 end, a read error is likely. The chain uses TRBV20-1 and TRBJ2-5; 7 bases line up with TRBD1. J lost 4 bases, V lost 4 bases, and 12 bases had no gene match. Per the germline V gene, CDR1 is DFQATT and CDR2 is SNEGSKA (reference sequence). The CDR3 length is 15 residues. The CDR3 DNA reads as TGCAGTGCTACGGCCGCACAGGGGAATGCAGAGACCCAGTACCTC. Translated: CSATAAQGNAETQYL.

J is TRBJ2-1 and V is TRBV7-3; TRBD2 is a possible D gene (6 bases). The V end was cut by 2 bases, the J end by 7 bases, with 15 bases between. The CDR3 totals 15 residues. Germline V gene lookup returns CDR1 SGHTA and CDR2 FQGTGA. CDR3: CASSLSVGRWNEQFF. CDR3 coding DNA: TGTGCCAGCAGCTTATCGGTGGGGAGGTGGAATGAGCAGTTCTTC.

Ten or more counts support this clonotype. The rearrangement links TRBV5-1 to TRBJ2-2, with a weak D call TRBD1 (6 bases). The CDR3 is 16 residues long. CDR1 and CDR2 from the germline V gene are SGHRS and YFSETQ. V was pared by 2 bases and J by 3 bases, with 14 bases between. CDR3 nucleotide sequence: TGCGCCAGCAGCTTCGTAGGGGGATTGGACACCGGGGAGCTGTTTTTT. Encoded protein: CASSFVGGLDTGELFF.

This clonotype was counted ten times or more. This chain links TRBV5-6 with TRBJ2-1, with a possible D match to TRBD2 (5 bases). The V and J ends lost 0 bases and 6 bases respectively, with 16 bases between them. CDR3 size: 16 residues. Germline CDR1 and CDR2: SGHDT and YYEEEE. As DNA, the CDR3 is TGTGCCAGCAGCTTGGCCCGGGGTTCTTCTAGCAATGAGCAGTTCTTC. It translates to CASSLARGSSSNEQFF.

This clonotype was observed at least ten times. The chain combines TRBV5-1 with TRBJ2-4; TRBD2 matches at 14 bases. The V and J ends lost 4 bases and 9 bases, in that order; junction bases with no gene match: 9. This CDR3 has 16 amino acids. Germline V gene sequence: CDR1 SGHRS, CDR2 YFSETQ. CDR3 in DNA: TGCGCCAGCAGCCCCGGGACTAGCGGGGGCTCAGCCATTCAGTACTTC. Translating it yields CASSPGTSGGSAIQYF. The variable domain in full, with the rest retrieved from reference TRBV5-1 and TRBJ2-4, is KAGVTQTPRYLIKTRGQQVTLSCSPISGHRSVSWYQQTPGQGLQFLFEYFSETQRNKGNFPGRFSGRQFSNSRSEMNVSTLELGDSALYLCASSPGTSGGSAIQYFGAGTRLSVL.